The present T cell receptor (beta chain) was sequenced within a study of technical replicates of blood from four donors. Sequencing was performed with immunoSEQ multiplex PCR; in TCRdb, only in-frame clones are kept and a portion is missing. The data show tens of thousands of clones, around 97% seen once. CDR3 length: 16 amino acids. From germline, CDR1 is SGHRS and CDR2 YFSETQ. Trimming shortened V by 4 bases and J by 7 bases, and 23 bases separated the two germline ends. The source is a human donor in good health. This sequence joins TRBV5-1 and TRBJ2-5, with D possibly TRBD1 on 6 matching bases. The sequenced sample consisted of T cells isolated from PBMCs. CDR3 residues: CASSGGRDIPKATQYF. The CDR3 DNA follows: TGCGCCAGCAGCGGTGGCCGGGACATCCCAAAGGCGACCCAGTACTTC.